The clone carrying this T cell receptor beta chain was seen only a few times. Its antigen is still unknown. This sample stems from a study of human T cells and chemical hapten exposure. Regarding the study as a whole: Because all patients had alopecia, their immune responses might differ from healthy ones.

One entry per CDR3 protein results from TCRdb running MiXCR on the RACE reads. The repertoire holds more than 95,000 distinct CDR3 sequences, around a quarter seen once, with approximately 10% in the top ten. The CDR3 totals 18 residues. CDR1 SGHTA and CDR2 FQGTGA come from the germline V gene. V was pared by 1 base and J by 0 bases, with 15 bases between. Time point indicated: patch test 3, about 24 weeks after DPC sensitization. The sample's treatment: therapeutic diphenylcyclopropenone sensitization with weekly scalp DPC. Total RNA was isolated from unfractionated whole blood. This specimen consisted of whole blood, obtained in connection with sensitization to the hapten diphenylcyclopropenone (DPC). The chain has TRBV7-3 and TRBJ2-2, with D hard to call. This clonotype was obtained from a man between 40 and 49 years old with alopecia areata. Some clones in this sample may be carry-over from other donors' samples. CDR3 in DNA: TGTGCCAGCAGCTTAATGAGCTCGGGCACCACGAACACCGGGGAGCTGTTTTTT. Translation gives CASSLMSSGTTNTGELFF.